Listed below are T cell receptor beta chains from one sample, sequenced in a study of blood T cell repertoires in COVID-19. Libraries were prepared by immunoSEQ multiplex PCR; TCRdb keeps only in-frame clonotypes and omits some of them. The data hold just over 70,000 clones, with more than 75% observed a single time. Sequenced input: peripheral blood. The receptors derive from a human donor in a cohort sampled during active COVID-19. The CDR3 runs from the conserved cysteine through the conserved F or W. Each record gives: D gene, J gene, V gene, clone size, CDR3 DNA, CDR3 protein. A D gene is named only where the DNA matches it firmly. Where a row states a size, it is once, few, many or the class of an expanded clone; other rows omit it.

TRBD1 | TRBJ1-4 | TRBV4-1 | - | TGCGCTTCCCAGAGTGGGGGGACAGGGGAAAAACTGTTTTTT | CASQSGGTGEKLFF
- | TRBJ2-7 | TRBV12-3/TRBV12-4 | - | TGTGCCAGCAGTCCAGGGGGGCGAGACGAGCAGTACTTC | CASSPGGRDEQYF
- | TRBJ2-2 | TRBV7-2 | once | TGTGCCAGCAGCCCCCGCAGTACGAACACCGGGGAGCTGTTTTTT | CASSPRSTNTGELFF
TRBD1 | TRBJ2-7 | TRBV14 | - | TGTGCCAGCAGCCAAATGACAGGGTCTTACGAGCAGTACTTC | CASSQMTGSYEQYF
TRBD1 | TRBJ1-2 | TRBV24-1 | - | TGTGCCACCAGTGACCCAGGACAGGGCGATGGCTACACCTTC | CATSDPGQGDGYTF
TRBD1 | TRBJ1-3 | TRBV5-4 | - | TGTGCCAGCAGCCGGGACAGGGCCGGTCCTGGAAACACCATATATTTT | CASSRDRAGPGNTIYF
- | TRBJ2-7 | TRBV4-2 | - | TGTGCCAGCAGCCAAGAAGCGGTAGGAGGTTCCTACGAGCAGTACTTC | CASSQEAVGGSYEQYF
- | TRBJ1-2 | TRBV14 | - | TGTGCCAGCAGCCAAGACCAGGGCGGCGGCTATGGCTACACCTTC | CASSQDQGGGYGYTF
- | TRBJ1-3 | TRBV9 | - | TGTGCCAGCAAAGGGGAGGCTGGAAACACCATATATTTT | CASKGEAGNTIYF
- | TRBJ1-2 | TRBV2 | - | TGTGCCAGCAGTCGTGAGGGAGGCTATGGCTACACCTTC | CASSREGGYGYTF
TRBD1 | TRBJ2-7 | TRBV27 | - | TGTGCCAGCAGTCCCGGACAGGGGTACGAGCAGTACTTC | CASSPGQGYEQYF